This T cell receptor (beta chain) was captured by sequencing in a study of shared clonotypes between healthy human individuals (dated by TCRdb to between 2020 and 2021). Regarding the research as a whole: Two women and a few men aged 18 to 49 years were included in the cohort. For each donor, CD4 naive and CD4 memory were each run on three plates, CD8 naive on two plates, and CD8 memory on one plate. To estimate repertoire size and how much clonotypes are shared between individuals, the study performed deep sequencing of blood TCR repertoires from roughly five healthy adults. To increase sequencing depth and limit assay-specific biases, different laboratories used diverse techniques to prepare libraries and sequence TCR repertoires. Per donor, leukapheresis produced somewhere between about 0.8 and 9.5 billion PBMCs.

As concerns this clone: Its antigen is currently not known. No base-level quality is on record; no much larger clone is a single base apart. The sample has other DNA sequences that encode this CDR3 too.

From its cysteine to its phenylalanine, the CDR3 spans 12 amino acids. The DNA shown is the 36-base CDR3, in frame from base 1. The CDR1 and CDR2 encoded by the germline V gene are SGHRS and YFSETQ. Trimming at the junction amounts to 1 base on V and 1 base on J, and the germline ends lie 2 bases apart. Healthy HIV-negative adults with no recently reported acute infections or vaccinations were included as donors. Only Caucasian adults living in Nashville, Tennessee, USA were represented among the donors. Magnetic negative selection was used to enrich CD4+ T cells, after which naive cells were positively selected on CD45RA and the negative fraction became the memory subset. Blood was collected by leukapheresis, and PBMCs were isolated by Ficoll-Histopaque density gradient centrifugation and then cryopreserved in liquid nitrogen vapor phase. Analytical flow cytometry was used to check the purity and quantity of each magnetically sorted T cell population. Each sorted fraction had its genomic DNA isolated and then quantified by UV absorbance on a Nanodrop 2000c.

Overall study outcomes, separate from this receptor: Compared with non-shared clonotypes, clonotypes shared by all four sorted-subset donors had higher generation probabilities. Sampling was limited to blood, and TCR repertoires in tissue likely differ from TCR repertoires in blood. Naive subsets generally had larger estimated clonotype richness than memory subsets. Because the study included a small number of donors, the genetic and exposure-history diversity represented was limited. About 5% of naive CD4, 3% to 3.5% of naive CD8, 2.3% of memory CD4, and less than 0.45% of memory CD8 clonotypes were shared across a few donors. Rarefaction of sorted-subset datasets indicated incomplete sequencing despite the large sequencing depth. Pairwise subsampling led to the expectation that sequencing depth would affect the degree of clonotype sharing among donors.

Using the deep immunoSEQ assay, TCR CDR3 regions were amplified from genomic DNA by multiplex PCR. Genomic DNA extracted from each cell subset was distributed evenly over all wells of several immunoSEQ 96-well plates, and each plate served as one replicate. Each replicate PCR for sorted subsets received about 200 ng genomic DNA, equal to roughly 29,000 T cell genomes. Purified libraries were measured with a Qubit 3.0 fluorometer, size-checked on a Bioanalyzer 2100, and measured again with the KAPA Library Quantification kit. Every immunoSEQ 96-well plate was sequenced on a separate single-read 150-cycle Illumina NextSeq 550 flow cell. The paper's processing steps were these. Because only junctional sequences without quality scores were contained in the immunoSEQ output, filtering matching that applied to full-length reads could not be performed. To assign V/J genes and CDR3, sequences were annotated against IMGT germline references using PyIR, a Python wrapper for IgBLAST v1.9. Reads were removed for weak V/J assignments (E-value above 1e-6), missing CDR3, stop codons, out-of-frame junctions, or ambiguous translated residues. V3J clonotypes were defined as sequences sharing an identical inferred V gene, J gene, and CDR3 amino acid sequence. Percentage overlap between repertoires was calculated by dividing the number of shared unique clonotypes by the size of the smaller repertoire. Three approaches were used to assess repertoire richness: RTK rarefaction, the Chao1 estimator, and Recon v2.1 estimates of unobserved clonotypes. For all TCRbeta clonotypes obtained by the gDNA method from a few donors, generation probabilities were computed with OLGA. TCRdb retrieved this table from immuneACCESS and kept in-frame rearrangements only. Not all clones are present; in checked studies, unresolved V genes account for under half, and no reason is known for the remainder. From that table come the V and J calls and clone size; the DNA was used to work out D and trimming. This sample comprises around 2.5 million clones, roughly 93% of them detected only once. The top ten constitute roughly 0.36% of the sample.

The sequence is built from TRBV5-1 and TRBJ2-5, with the D gene not confidently named. Input material: naive CD4+ T cells from PBMCs. The cell subset or site label, as the study defines it: CD45RA+ positively selected. The sequence came from a man younger than 35 in good health. Some clones in this sample may be carry-over from other donors' samples. The CDR3 protein is CASSLSQETQYF. The DNA reads as follows: TGCGCCAGCAGCTTGAGCCAAGAGACCCAGTACTTC. The entire variable domain, with the stretches around the CDR3 drawn from the reference TRBV5-1 and TRBJ2-5 proteins, is KAGVTQTPRYLIKTRGQQVTLSCSPISGHRSVSWYQQTPGQGLQFLFEYFSETQRNKGNFPGRFSGRQFSNSRSEMNVSTLELGDSALYLCASSLSQETQYFGPGTRLLVL.